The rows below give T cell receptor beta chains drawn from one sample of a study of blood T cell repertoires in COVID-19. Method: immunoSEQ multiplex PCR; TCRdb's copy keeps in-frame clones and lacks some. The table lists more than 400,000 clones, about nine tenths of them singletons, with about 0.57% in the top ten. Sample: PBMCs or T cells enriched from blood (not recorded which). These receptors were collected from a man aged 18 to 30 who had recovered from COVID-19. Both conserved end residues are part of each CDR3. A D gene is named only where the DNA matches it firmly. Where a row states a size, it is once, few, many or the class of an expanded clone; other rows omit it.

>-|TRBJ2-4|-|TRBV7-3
CASRAKNIQYF
TGTGCCAGCCGAGCCAAAAACATTCAGTACTTC
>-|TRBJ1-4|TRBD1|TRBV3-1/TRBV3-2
CASSRRQGPNEKLFF
TGTGCCAGCAGCCGGCGACAGGGCCCTAATGAAAAACTGTTTTTT
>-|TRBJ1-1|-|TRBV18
CASSPLQGPNTEAFF
TGTGCCAGCTCACCCCTACAGGGCCCGAACACTGAAGCTTTCTTT
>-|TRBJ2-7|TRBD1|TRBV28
CASIPTGVYEQYF
TGTGCCAGCATACCGACAGGGGTATACGAGCAGTACTTC
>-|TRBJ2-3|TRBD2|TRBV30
CAWSVGTSPPDTQYF
TGTGCCTGGAGTGTGGGGACTAGCCCCCCAGATACGCAGTATTTT
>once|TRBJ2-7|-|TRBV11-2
CASSLETEGYEQYF
TGTGCCAGCAGCTTGGAGACCGAAGGCTACGAGCAGTACTTC
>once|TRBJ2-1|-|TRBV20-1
CSASRTPYNEQFF
TGCAGTGCTAGTAGGACTCCCTACAATGAGCAGTTCTTC
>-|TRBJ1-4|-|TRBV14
CASSQIAGNEKLFF
TGTGCCAGCAGCCAAATAGCAGGGAATGAAAAACTGTTTTTT
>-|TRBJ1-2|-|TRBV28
CASSTLLINYGYTF
TGTGCCAGCAGCACTTTACTCATAAACTATGGCTACACCTTC
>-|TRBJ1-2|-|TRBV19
CASSMVTGKGGYTF
TGTGCCAGTAGTATGGTTACAGGCAAAGGGGGCTACACCTTC
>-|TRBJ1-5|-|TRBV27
CASSLDRSNQPQHF
TGTGCCAGCAGTCTTGACAGAAGTAATCAGCCCCAGCATTTT
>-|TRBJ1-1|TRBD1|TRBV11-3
CASSLGDSRNTEAFF
TGTGCCAGCAGCTTAGGGGACAGTCGAAACACTGAAGCTTTCTTT
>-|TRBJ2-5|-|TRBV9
CASSVDSGEETQYF
TGTGCCAGCAGCGTAGATTCAGGGGAAGAGACCCAGTACTTC
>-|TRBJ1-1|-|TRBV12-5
CASGSRGRTEAFF
TGTGCTAGTGGTTCCAGGGGCAGGACTGAAGCTTTCTTT
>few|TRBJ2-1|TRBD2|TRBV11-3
CASSLRGVGSYNEQFF
TGTGCCAGCAGCTTACGGGGGGTCGGCTCCTACAATGAGCAGTTCTTC
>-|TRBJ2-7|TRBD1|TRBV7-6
CASSLAGQGYEQYF
TGTGCCAGCAGCTTAGCGGGACAGGGCTACGAGCAGTACTTC
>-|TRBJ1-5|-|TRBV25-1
CASSDVGNQPQHF
TGTGCCAGCAGTGACGTTGGCAATCAGCCCCAGCATTTT
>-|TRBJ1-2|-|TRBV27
CASSRDKLLYGYTF
TGTGCCAGCAGTCGGGACAAACTACTCTATGGCTACACCTTC
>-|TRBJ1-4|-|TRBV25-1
CASTHDRWGEKLFF
TGTGCCAGCACCCATGACAGGTGGGGTGAAAAACTGTTTTTT
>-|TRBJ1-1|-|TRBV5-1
CASSFQGLNTEAFF
TGCGCCAGCAGCTTCCAGGGTTTGAACACTGAAGCTTTCTTT
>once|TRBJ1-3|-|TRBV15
CATSRDLRGAGNTIYF
TGTGCCACCAGCAGAGATCTTCGGGGGGCTGGAAACACCATATATTTT
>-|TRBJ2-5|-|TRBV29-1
CSAFPPSPGETQYF
TGCAGCGCTTTCCCCCCCTCGCCAGGGGAGACCCAGTACTTC
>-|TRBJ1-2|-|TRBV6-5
CAGGERGSNYGYTF
TGTGCCGGCGGGGAGCGGGGATCTAACTATGGCTACACCTTC
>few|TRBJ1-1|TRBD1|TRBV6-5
CASRPPGQGEAFF
TGTGCCAGCAGACCCCCGGGACAGGGGGAAGCTTTCTTT
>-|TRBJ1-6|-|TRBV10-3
CAIRGNSNSPLHF
TGTGCCATCCGAGGGAATTCGAATTCACCCCTCCACTTT
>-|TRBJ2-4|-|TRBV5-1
CASSRGDAKNIQYF
TGCGCCAGCAGCCGCGGGGATGCCAAAAACATTCAGTACTTC
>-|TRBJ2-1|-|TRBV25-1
CASSDRGSYNEQFF
TGTGCCAGCAGTGACAGGGGCTCCTACAATGAGCAGTTCTTC